This paragraph reports one T cell receptor beta chain. Germline assignment: CDR1 SGHNT and CDR2 YYREEE (reference sequence). The V end was cut by 4 bases, the J end by 9 bases, with 11 bases between. This CDR3 has 12 residues. The repertoire was sequenced with immunoSEQ multiplex PCR; TCRdb's copy has only in-frame clones and lacks some. Of approximately 440,000 clones listed, roughly 87% are singletons. This sample was taken from a study of blood T cell repertoires in COVID-19. This study enrolled people aged about 18 to 100 from about two dozen US geographic areas. Symptom resolution, clearance, or two negative PCRs marked the recovered donors of Cohort 3.

This sequence originates from a woman between 18 and 29 years old who had recovered from COVID-19. This chain uses TRBV5-4 with TRBJ1-5; D gene ambiguous. What was sequenced was PBMCs or T cells enriched from blood (not recorded which). CDR3 in DNA: TGTGCCAGCAGCCGCCCGGGAGCGCCCCAGCATTTT. The encoded protein is CASSRPGAPQHF.